This T cell receptor (beta chain) was captured by sequencing in a study of post-analysis software for immune sequencing data. Presence of unique molecular identifiers characterized the TCR beta cDNA libraries. TCRdb re-called the PCR reads with MiXCR, one entry per CDR3 protein. Of about 760,000 distinct CDR3 sequences in the sample, about 32% were seen once. This CDR3 is 15 amino acids long. Germline CDR1 KGHSH, CDR2 LQKENI. Details on this clonotype: What it binds is not known.

General study findings and limits: Controls' normalized Chao1 diversity significantly exceeded that of multiple sclerosis patients. There were roughly 5 TRBV segments more frequent in patients than controls, and TRBV5-6, TRBV5-1 and TRBV20-1 were among them.

The chain couples TRBV18 to TRBJ2-7; 9 nucleotides agree with TRBD1. With the DNA end fitting TRBJ2-4 better, the J assignment may be wrong. The sequence came from a girl aged 10 to 17 with multiple sclerosis. Sequences were obtained from blood. The CDR3 DNA reads TGTGCCAGCTCACCTGGGACAGGGAGTAGAGACATTCAGTACTTC. Its protein product is CASSPGTGSRDIQYF.